Shown below are 25 T cell receptor beta chains from a single sample sequenced in a study of beta chain features in type 1 diabetes. Expressed TCRB transcripts were sequenced because the entire RNA isolate underwent reverse transcription. Method: immunoSEQ multiplex PCR; TCRdb's copy keeps in-frame clones and lacks some. The sample lists around 450,000 clones, more than 9.5% seen once, with less than 0.06% in the top ten. The specimen sequenced was naive CD4+ T cells from blood. The receptors derive from a woman aged 18-29 years in good health.

The chain links TRBV5-1 to TRBJ2-7; tentative D call: TRBD2 (5 bases). Germline CDR1 SGHRS, CDR2 YFSETQ. The CDR3 spans 12 residues. Trimming removed 4 bases from V and 5 bases from J, with 10 bases in between. The CDR3 coding sequence is TGCGCCAGCAGCGGGGAGAACCACGAGCAGTACTTC. Translating gives CASSGENHEQYF.

This clone has a handful of counts. The chain is built from TRBV7-3 and TRBJ2-6; the D is unclear. CDR3 length: 18 amino acids. Germline V gene lookup returns CDR1 SGHTA and CDR2 FQGTGA. V lost 5 bases and J 0 bases, leaving 17 bases between the germline ends. The CDR3 coding sequence is TGTGCCAGCAGCCCCCAGTCTGGGCCGAGCTCTGGGGCCAACGTCCTGACTTTC. Encoded protein: CASSPQSGPSSGANVLTF.

There are a few counts of this clone. The chain couples TRBV5-6 to TRBJ2-5; 12 nucleotides agree with TRBD2. The CDR3 has 15 amino acids. V gave up 4 bases and J gave up 5 bases; unmatched junction bases: 6. Germline CDR1 SGHDT, CDR2 YYEEEE. The CDR3 nucleotides read TGTGCCAGCAGCAGGCCCGGGACTAGCGGGGAGACCCAGTACTTC. Encoded protein: CASSRPGTSGETQYF. Together with reference TRBV5-6 and TRBJ2-5, the CDR3 gives the full variable domain: DAGVTQSPTHLIKTRGQQVTLRCSPKSGHDTVSWYQQALGQGPQFIFQYYEEEERQRGNFPDRFSGHQFPNYSSELNVNALLLGDSALYLCASSRPGTSGETQYFGPGTRLLVL.

This clone was observed a handful of times. The chain is built from TRBV9 and TRBJ2-7; 10 nucleotides align to TRBD2. V gave up 4 bases and J gave up 6 bases; unmatched junction bases: 16. The CDR3 totals 17 residues. Germline V CDR1 and CDR2: SGDLS, YYNGEE. CDR3 sequence reads: CASSPSPRGSGRFEQYF. In DNA form, the CDR3 reads TGTGCCAGCAGCCCGTCCCCCCGAGGTAGCGGGAGGTTCGAGCAGTACTTC.

The rearrangement links TRBV29-1 to TRBJ1-1; D is perhaps TRBD1 (5 bases). The CDR3 covers 14 residues. The germline V gene encodes CDR1 SQVTM and CDR2 ANQGSEA. V was cut by 7 bases and J by 0 bases, with 15 bases left in between. The CDR3 loop reads CSAAQGGLNTEAFF. The DNA for the CDR3 is TGCAGCGCCGCTCAGGGCGGATTGAACACTGAAGCTTTCTTT.

J is TRBJ2-3 and V is TRBV5-1, with 9 bases aligning to TRBD1. The trim removed 2 bases at V and 2 bases at J, leaving 3 bases unmatched. The CDR3 totals 15 residues. CDR1 is SGHRS and CDR2 is YFSETQ in the germline V gene. In DNA form, the CDR3 reads TGCGCCAGCAGCTTAGGGACAGGGACCACAGATACGCAGTATTTT. Protein: CASSLGTGTTDTQYF. Based on the CDR3 plus reference TRBV5-1 and TRBJ2-3, the full variable domain is KAGVTQTPRYLIKTRGQQVTLSCSPISGHRSVSWYQQTPGQGLQFLFEYFSETQRNKGNFPGRFSGRQFSNSRSEMNVSTLELGDSALYLCASSLGTGTTDTQYFGPGTRLTVL.

This clone occurred a few times. V is TRBV28 and J is TRBJ2-3, with 8 bases matching TRBD1. The CDR3 loop spans 15 amino acids. In germline, CDR1 is MDHEN, CDR2 SYDVKM. With 8 bases clipped from V and 3 bases from J, the junction kept 10 bases outside the gene matches. The CDR3 spells CASGSTGDPTDTQYF. The CDR3 DNA is TGTGCCAGCGGGTCGACAGGGGACCCTACAGATACGCAGTATTTT.

CDR3 DNA sequence: TGTGCCAGCAGCACAGGGGGCGCAATGGTTGGGGCCAACGTCCTGACTTTC. Amino acids: CASSTGGAMVGANVLTF. This sequence joins TRBV9 and TRBJ2-6; 9 positions match TRBD1. CDR3 length equals 17 residues. Germline CDR1 and CDR2: SGDLS and YYNGEE. With 4 bases clipped from V and 3 bases from J, the junction kept 8 bases outside the gene matches.

CDR3 loop: CASSDLWGGASYEQYV. The CDR3 region has the DNA TGTGCCAGCAGTGACCTTTGGGGGGGCGCCTCCTACGAGCAGTACGTC. This chain connects TRBV6-1 to TRBJ2-7; tentative D call: TRBD2 (7 bases). Germline loops: CDR1 MNHNS, CDR2 SASEGT. This CDR3 is built from 16 residues. The ends were cut back, 3 bases at V and 0 bases at J, with 15 bases in the middle.

This clone appeared a few times. The same CDR3 is also encoded by other DNA sequences in this sample. The chain couples TRBV29-1 to TRBJ2-5; a possible D gene is TRBD1 (6 bases). The germline CDR1 and CDR2 sequences are SQVTM and ANQGSEA. Trimming took off 5 bases at V and 3 bases at J, with 10 bases between the two ends. CDR3 length: 12 amino acids. CDR3 in amino acids: CSVQGYEETQYF. CDR3 bases: TGCAGCGTTCAGGGGTACGAAGAGACCCAGTACTTC.

This clone was seen only a few times. The chain uses TRBV29-1 and TRBJ2-7; 9 bases line up with TRBD1. This CDR3 contains 12 residues. The V gene end was trimmed by 6 bases and the J gene end by 5 bases; junction bases not matched to a gene: 5. Germline lookup yields CDR1 SQVTM and CDR2 ANQGSEA. DNA of the CDR3: TGCAGCGTGCCAGGACAGGGGCACGAGCAGTACTTC. This gives the protein CSVPGQGHEQYF.

The sample holds a few counts of this clone. This chain links TRBV4-1 with TRBJ2-3; TRBD2 is a possible D gene (6 bases). Germline V gives CDR1 MGHRA, CDR2 YSYEKL. The V gene lost 6 bases and the J gene lost 6 bases, with 16 bases spanning the gap. This CDR3 is built from 14 residues. This CDR3 is CASSPEGGWDTQYF. DNA of the CDR3: TGCGCCAGCAGTCCAGAAGGAGGGTGGGATACGCAGTATTTT.

The genes are TRBV30 and TRBJ2-5; D call uncertain. The J call may not be correct, given that the DNA end is closer to TRBJ2-7. Germline CDR1 reads GTSNPN; CDR2 reads SVGIG (reference sequence). The CDR3 is made up of 14 amino acids. For the CDR3, the DNA is TGTGCCTGGAGTGATTCCAGGCGGTCCTACGAGCAGTACTTC. Its protein is CAWSDSRRSYEQYF.

J is TRBJ2-3 and V is TRBV7-9; TRBD1 matches at 11 bases. The CDR3 covers 17 residues. Germline V CDR1 and CDR2: SEHNR, FQNEAQ (reference sequence). Trimming at V came to 7 bases and at J to 6 bases, leaving 15 bases not matched to a gene. The CDR3 nucleotides read TGTGCCAGCAACATGCCTCGAGGACAGGGGGCAGGGGATACGCAGTATTTT. Translated, it gives CASNMPRGQGAGDTQYF.

CDR3 DNA sequence: TGTGCCAGCCAACTAGCGGGAGGAGGAGAGACCCAGTACTTC. Its translation: CASQLAGGGETQYF. This chain connects TRBV18 to TRBJ2-5, with 12 bases that match TRBD2. CDR1 is KGHSH and CDR2 is LQKENI in the germline V gene. V shed 8 bases and J 4 bases; nucleotides not matched to a gene: 5. This CDR3 contains 14 residues.

This clone was counted between two and nine times. The chain recombines TRBV7-7 with TRBJ2-1; 8 nucleotides line up with TRBD1. Germline CDR1 is SSHAT and CDR2 is FNYEAQ (reference sequence). The junction had 2 bases not matched to a gene; V was cut back by 3 bases and J by 7 bases. CDR3 size: 13 residues. This CDR3 is CASSLDRANEQFF. CDR3 bases: TGTGCCAGCAGCTTGGACAGGGCTAATGAGCAGTTCTTC.

The V call is TRBV15, the J call TRBJ2-2; no definite D call. Germline CDR1 and CDR2: LNHNV and YYDKDF (reference sequence). V lost 0 bases to trimming and J lost 7 bases, with 9 bases between them. The CDR3 is 14 amino acids. The CDR3, as DNA: TGTGCCACCAGCAGAGATTACGAGCACGGGGAGCTGTTTTTT. Translation gives CATSRDYEHGELFF. The full variable domain, rest sourced from reference TRBV15 and TRBJ2-2, is DAMVIQNPRYQVTQFGKPVTLSCSQTLNHNVMYWYQQKSSQAPKLLFHYYDKDFNNEADTPDNFQSRRPNTSFCFLDIRSPGLGDTAMYLCATSRDYEHGELFFGEGSRLTVL.

This clone showed up just a few times. The chain has TRBV4-1 and TRBJ2-1; D is undetermined. The V gene's germline CDR1 is MGHRA and CDR2 YSYEKL. CDR3 size: 14 residues. Trimming removed 2 bases at V and 3 bases at J, with 8 bases between. This CDR3 reads CASSQSARYNEQFF. The CDR3 DNA sequence: TGCGCCAGCAGCCAATCCGCCCGCTACAATGAGCAGTTCTTC.

The chain carries TRBV6-5 and TRBJ2-3, with a tentative D call TRBD1 (5 bases). Germline lookup yields CDR1 MNHEY and CDR2 SVGAGI. The CDR3 runs 15 residues. V was cut by 6 bases and J by 1 base, with 14 bases left in between. The CDR3 nucleotides read TGTGCCAGCAGGACCCAGGGTTATGGCACAGATACGCAGTATTTT. Its protein is CASRTQGYGTDTQYF.

The chain combines TRBV21-1 with TRBJ1-2; no check of the table's D call, TRBD1, against the DNA was made. TRBV21-1 is tagged as a pseudogene. The length of the CDR3 is 13 residues. CDR3 loop: CATERGFGYGYTF. The DNA for the CDR3 is TGTGCCACCGAAAGGGGGTTCGGCTATGGCTACACCTTC.

A remark on this clone: Other DNA variants within this sample encode the same CDR3. The J gene is TRBJ2-5, the V gene TRBV18; D is unresolved. The V and J ends lost 0 bases and 5 bases respectively, with 7 bases between them. The CDR3 has 13 amino acids. Germline-derived CDR1 and CDR2 are KGHSH and LQKENI. This chain's CDR3 is CASSPPSSETQYF. The CDR3 bases are TGTGCCAGCTCACCACCGAGTTCGGAGACCCAGTACTTC. Combining the CDR3 with reference TRBV18 and TRBJ2-5 gives the whole variable domain NAGVMQNPRHLVRRRGQEARLRCSPMKGHSHVYWYRQLPEEGLKFMVYLQKENIIDESGMPKERFSAEFPKEGPSILRIQQVVRGDSAAYFCASSPPSSETQYFGPGTRLLVL.

The table lists this clone with a few counts. The chain links TRBV18 to TRBJ1-5; 7 bases fit TRBD1. Per germline, CDR1 KGHSH and CDR2 LQKENI. With V trimmed by 6 bases and J by 1 base, 3 bases remained unmatched. The CDR3 contains 14 residues. The CDR3 reads CASSTGASNQPQHF. The DNA for the CDR3 is TGTGCCAGCTCCACAGGGGCGAGCAATCAGCCCCAGCATTTT. The whole variable domain, filled in from reference TRBV18 and TRBJ1-5, reads NAGVMQNPRHLVRRRGQEARLRCSPMKGHSHVYWYRQLPEEGLKFMVYLQKENIIDESGMPKERFSAEFPKEGPSILRIQQVVRGDSAAYFCASSTGASNQPQHFGDGTRLSIL.

V and J are TRBV15 and TRBJ2-7; 8 bases are shared with TRBD2. Trimming took 1 base from V and 1 from J; bases not matched to a gene: 9. The germline V gene has CDR1 LNHNV and CDR2 YYDKDF (reference sequence). This CDR3 has 17 amino acids. CDR3 nucleotides: TGTGCCACCAGCAGAGGGGGAGGACTAGCTTTATCCTACGAGCAGTACTTC. Amino acid sequence: CATSRGGGLALSYEQYF.

This clone was observed a handful of times. The genes are TRBV7-9 and TRBJ2-3; D is uncertain. V shed 3 bases and J shed 0 bases, with 10 bases lying between them. The CDR3 totals 15 residues. The germline V gene encodes CDR1 SEHNR and CDR2 FQNEAQ (reference sequence). The CDR3 sequence: CASSLHSLSTDTQYF. The DNA of the CDR3 is TGTGCCAGCAGCTTGCACAGCCTCAGCACAGATACGCAGTATTTT.

Of note for this clone: Other nucleotide sequences from this sample produce the same CDR3. The V gene is TRBV9, the J gene TRBJ2-3, with D uncertain. Between the trimmed V and J ends, which lost 0 bases and 4 bases, there was a span of 3 bases. Germline loops: CDR1 SGDLS, CDR2 YYNGEE. The CDR3 contains 12 residues. The CDR3 protein is CASSVGADTQYF. The CDR3 DNA follows: TGTGCCAGCAGCGTAGGAGCAGATACGCAGTATTTT. Using reference TRBV9 and TRBJ2-3 for the parts outside the CDR3, the full variable domain is DSGVTQTPKHLITATGQRVTLRCSPRSGDLSVYWYQQSLDQGLQFLIQYYNGEERAKGNILERFSAQQFPDLHSELNLSSLELGDSALYFCASSVGADTQYFGPGTRLTVL.